This TCR beta chain was captured by sequencing in a study of T cells after yellow fever vaccination. Turning to the study itself: SMART-Seq v4 Ultra Low Input served to prepare low-cell-number fractions. General observations from the study: The study noted that FACS-sorted repertoires could contain abundant clonotypes contaminating from the bulk population. A minor fraction of clonotypes spanned both CD4 and CD8 compartments.

V was cut by 2 bases and J by 5 bases, with 19 bases left in between. CDR1 is SGHTA, CDR2 FQGNSA, per germline. CDR3 length equals 17 residues. For TCR, cDNA came from 5'RACE template switching, which added a universal primer site and UMIs. MiXCR, run by TCRdb on the 5' RACE reads, gives a single entry per CDR3 protein. The sample lists roughly 96,000 distinct CDR3 sequences; roughly 9% were seen once. The J gene is TRBJ2-1, the V gene TRBV7-2; no definite D call. This receptor was identified in a man aged 18 to 35 who received the YFV17D yellow fever vaccine. The sequenced sample was CD8+ T cells not binding an NS4B(214-222) dextramer, sorted from PBMCs, obtained more than 14 days after the first yellow fever vaccination. The CDR3 bases are TGTGCCAGCAGCTTACCGAGAACGGGTTCGTACAACAATGAGCAGTTCTTC. Its translation is CASSLPRTGSYNNEQFF.